The clone carrying this T cell receptor beta chain was seen at least ten times. This sample is drawn from a study of T cells in Graves' hyperthyroidism and ophthalmopathy. Amplification targeted TCR beta CDR3 regions from RNA transcripts. When the TCR CDR3 underwent first-round RT-PCR, the HTBI primer set was used. TCRdb called the multiplex PCR reads again in MiXCR, with one record for every CDR3 protein. The sample includes fewer than 250,000 distinct CDR3 sequences, approximately 24% of them seen just once. V dropped 1 base and J dropped 0 bases, with 13 bases sitting between them. The CDR3 loop spans 16 amino acids. Germline CDR1 reads SGHRS; CDR2 reads YFSETQ.

Material: blood. The chain recombines TRBV5-1 with TRBJ1-1; the D is unclear. The clonotype was recovered from a woman between 40 and 50 years old with Graves' ophthalmopathy. CDR3 nucleotide sequence: TGCGCCAGCAGCTTGAGTTACGGGAAGGTGAACACTGAAGCTTTCTTT. The encoded protein is CASSLSYGKVNTEAFF.